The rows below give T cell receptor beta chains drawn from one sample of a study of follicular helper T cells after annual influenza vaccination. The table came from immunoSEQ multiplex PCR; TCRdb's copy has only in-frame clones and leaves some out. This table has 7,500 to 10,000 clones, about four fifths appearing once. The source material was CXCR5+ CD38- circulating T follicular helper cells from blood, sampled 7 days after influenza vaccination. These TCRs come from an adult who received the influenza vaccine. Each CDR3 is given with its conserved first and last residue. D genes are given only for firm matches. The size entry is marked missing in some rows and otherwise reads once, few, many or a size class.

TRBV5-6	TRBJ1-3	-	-	TGTGCCAGCAGCTGGACAGAAAGCTCTGGAAACACCATATATTTT	CASSWTESSGNTIYF
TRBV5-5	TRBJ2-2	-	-	TGTGCCAGCAGCTTGGGAGCTACGAACACCGGGGAGCTGTTTTTT	CASSLGATNTGELFF
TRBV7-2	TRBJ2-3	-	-	TGTGCCAGCAGCTTAGACCTCGGGACGCAGTATTTT	CASSLDLGTQYF
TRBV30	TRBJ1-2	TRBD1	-	TGTGCCTCCCCTAAGGGACAGGGAGACTACACCTTC	CASPKGQGDYTF
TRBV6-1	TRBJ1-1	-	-	TGTGCCAGCAGGATAAACTTGAACACTGAAGCTTTCTTT	CASRINLNTEAFF
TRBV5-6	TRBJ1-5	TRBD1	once	TGTGCCAGCAGCTTAGGACAGGGGGTTAGCAATCAGCCCCAGCATTTT	CASSLGQGVSNQPQHF
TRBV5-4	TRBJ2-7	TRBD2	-	TGTGCCAGCAGCTTGGGGGCTAGCGGGAGGGCGGGGGAGCAGTACTTC	CASSLGASGRAGEQYF
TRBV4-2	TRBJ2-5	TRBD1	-	TGTGCCAGCAGCCAAACAGACAGGGCCGAAGAGACCCAGTACTTC	CASSQTDRAEETQYF
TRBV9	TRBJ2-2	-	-	TGTGCCAGCAGCGTAGCCCAGGGCGGGGAGCTGTTTTTT	CASSVAQGGELFF
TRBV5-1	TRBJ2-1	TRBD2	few	TGCGCCAGCAGGGTGGGGCGGGAGGGCCGTGATGAGCAGTTCTTC	CASRVGREGRDEQFF
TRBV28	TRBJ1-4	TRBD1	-	TGTGCCAGCAGTTTATTCGGACAGGGGGATGAAAAACTGTTTTTT	CASSLFGQGDEKLFF
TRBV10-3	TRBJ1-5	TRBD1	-	TGTACCACGGAAGAGGGGACAGGGGGCTCGTGGGGAGGTCAGCCCCAGCATTTT	CTTEEGTGGSWGGQPQHF
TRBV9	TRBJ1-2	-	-	TGTGCCAGCAGCGCCCCCGTGTTGACAGCCCCCTATGGCTACACCTTC	CASSAPVLTAPYGYTF
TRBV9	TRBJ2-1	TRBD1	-	TGTGCCAGCAGCGGCCTGACAGGGAGCTCCTACAATGAGCAGTTCTTC	CASSGLTGSSYNEQFF
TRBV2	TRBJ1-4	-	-	TGTGCCAGCAGAGACAGTCTTAATGAAAAACTGTTTTTT	CASRDSLNEKLFF
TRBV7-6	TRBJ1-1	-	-	TGTGCCAGCAGCTTAGCCGGGGGAAGGAACACTGAAGCTTTCTTT	CASSLAGGRNTEAFF
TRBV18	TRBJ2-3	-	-	TGTGCCAGCTCCCTCTCCGCAGATACGCAGTATTTT	CASSLSADTQYF
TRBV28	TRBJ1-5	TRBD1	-	TGTGCCAGCAGTTTGAGGACAGGGGGATCGCCCCAGCATTTT	CASSLRTGGSPQHF
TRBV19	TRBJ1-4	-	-	TGTGCCAGTAGTATTTGGCGAACTAATGAAAAACTGTTTTTT	CASSIWRTNEKLFF
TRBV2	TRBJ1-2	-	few	TGTGCCAGCAGGAAGGGGGACCGAGCCGCCTATGGCTACACCTTC	CASRKGDRAAYGYTF
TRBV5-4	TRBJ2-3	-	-	TGTGCCAGCAGCTTGAGCGGGTCCGCAGATACGCAGTATTTT	CASSLSGSADTQYF
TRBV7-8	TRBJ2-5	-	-	TGTGCCAGCAGCCCAAAGTTATCCGGGACTCAAATTGAAGAGACCCAGTACTTC	CASSPKLSGTQIEETQYF
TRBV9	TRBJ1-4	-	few	TGTGCCAGCAGCGTAGGGGGCCGGGCAGGGGAAAAACTGTTTTTT	CASSVGGRAGEKLFF
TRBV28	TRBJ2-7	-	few	TGTGCCAGCAGTTTGGGTTCAGGTTTCTACGAGCAGTACTTC	CASSLGSGFYEQYF
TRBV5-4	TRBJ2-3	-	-	TGTGCCAGCAGCTCGCGGGGAACTAGCTCAGATACGCAGTATTTT	CASSSRGTSSDTQYF
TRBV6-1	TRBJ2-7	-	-	TGTGCCAGCAGTGAAGCGCTTCGAGGGGAGGGGGTCTCCTACGAGCAGTACTTC	CASSEALRGEGVSYEQYF
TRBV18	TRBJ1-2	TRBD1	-	TGTGCCAGCTCACCTCAGACAGGGGATGGCTACACCTTC	CASSPQTGDGYTF
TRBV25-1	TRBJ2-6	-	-	TGTGCCAGCAGTGAAGGTCGAGGTTCCCGCTCTGGGGCCAACGTCCTGACTTTC	CASSEGRGSRSGANVLTF
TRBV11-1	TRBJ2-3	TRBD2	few	TGTGCCAGCAGCTTAGACCCTGGACTAGCGGGGCCAGATACGCAGTATTTT	CASSLDPGLAGPDTQYF
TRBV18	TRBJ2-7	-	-	TGTGCCAGCTCACAGGGAGACGAGCTTAACTTC	CASSQGDELNF
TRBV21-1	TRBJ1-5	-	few	TGTGCCAGCAGGGAGAGCTGGGTAGGCCAGCCCCAGCATTTT	CASRESWVGQPQHF
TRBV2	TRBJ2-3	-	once	TGTGCCAGCAGTGGCGGGTTCAGCACAGATACGCAGTATTTT	CASSGGFSTDTQYF
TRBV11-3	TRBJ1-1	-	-	TGTGCCAGCAGCTTACAGGGAAGCGCTGAAGCTTTCTTT	CASSLQGSAEAFF
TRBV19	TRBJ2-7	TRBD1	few	TGTGCCAGTGGGCGGGGGACAGGGTCCTACGAGCAGTACTTC	CASGRGTGSYEQYF
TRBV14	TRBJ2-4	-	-	TGTGCCAGCAGCTCCGGACCCGCCGGAGCCAAAAACATTCAGTACTTC	CASSSGPAGAKNIQYF
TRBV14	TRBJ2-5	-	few	TGTGCCAGCAGCGGGCCAGACCGGGAGACCCAGTACTTC	CASSGPDRETQYF
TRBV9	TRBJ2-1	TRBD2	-	TGTGCCAGCAGCCCAAACAGCAGGAGCGGGGGGAACAATGAGCAGTTCTTC	CASSPNSRSGGNNEQFF